The rows below give T cell receptor beta chains drawn from one sample of a study of control samples from healthy donors and cancer patients. Clones were sequenced by immunoSEQ multiplex PCR, and TCRdb holds only the in-frame ones, with some missing. Of 88,000 or so clones in the sample, 85% to 95% are singletons; the top ten hold around 4.5%. Sequencing was performed on blood. Receptors were obtained from a woman aged 18-29 years in good health. CDR3s include the opening cysteine and the closing phenylalanine or tryptophan. D genes are given only for firm matches. Size values are once, few and many counts, or a class for expanded clones, and some rows have none.

d_call: -
clone_size: -
j_call: TRBJ2-1
v_call: TRBV19
cdr3_aa: CASSINRARNEQFF
cdr3_nt: TGTGCCAGTAGTATTAACAGGGCTCGTAATGAGCAGTTCTTC

d_call: -
clone_size: -
j_call: TRBJ1-5
v_call: TRBV27
cdr3_aa: CASSLVMGDQPQHF
cdr3_nt: TGTGCCAGCAGTTTAGTTATGGGCGATCAGCCCCAGCATTTT

d_call: -
clone_size: -
j_call: TRBJ2-3
v_call: TRBV27
cdr3_aa: CASRVGVTPRDTQYF
cdr3_nt: TGTGCCAGCCGCGTAGGAGTAACTCCAAGAGATACGCAGTATTTT

d_call: -
clone_size: -
j_call: TRBJ1-1
v_call: TRBV9
cdr3_aa: CASSARQAMNTEAFF
cdr3_nt: TGTGCCAGCAGCGCCCGACAGGCAATGAACACTGAAGCTTTCTTT

d_call: -
clone_size: -
j_call: TRBJ1-5
v_call: TRBV5-6
cdr3_aa: CASSSQGNQPQHF
cdr3_nt: TGTGCCAGCAGCTCTCAGGGGAATCAGCCCCAGCATTTT

d_call: -
clone_size: -
j_call: TRBJ2-2
v_call: TRBV6-6
cdr3_aa: CASSSTTGELFF
cdr3_nt: TGTGCCAGCAGTTCCACGACCGGGGAGCTGTTTTTT

d_call: -
clone_size: -
j_call: TRBJ1-4
v_call: TRBV6-5
cdr3_aa: CASRLQGKAEKLFF
cdr3_nt: TGTGCCAGCAGGCTTCAGGGGAAGGCGGAAAAACTGTTTTTT

d_call: TRBD2
clone_size: -
j_call: TRBJ2-5
v_call: TRBV7-6
cdr3_aa: CASSLELAVQETQYF
cdr3_nt: TGTGCCAGCAGCTTAGAACTAGCGGTACAAGAGACCCAGTACTTC

d_call: TRBD1
clone_size: -
j_call: TRBJ1-2
v_call: TRBV27
cdr3_aa: CASRQGGHYGYTF
cdr3_nt: TGTGCCAGCAGACAGGGGGGACACTATGGCTACACCTTC

d_call: TRBD1
clone_size: -
j_call: TRBJ2-7
v_call: TRBV27
cdr3_aa: CASSYSGQVSEQYF
cdr3_nt: TGTGCCAGCAGTTACTCGGGACAGGTCTCCGAGCAGTACTTC

d_call: -
clone_size: -
j_call: TRBJ1-4
v_call: TRBV4-3
cdr3_aa: CASSQGEAVGIGEKLFF
cdr3_nt: TGCGCCAGCAGCCAAGGTGAGGCGGTGGGTATTGGCGAAAAACTGTTTTTT

d_call: TRBD2
clone_size: -
j_call: TRBJ2-1
v_call: TRBV9
cdr3_aa: CASSVVVGSGSFGNEQFF
cdr3_nt: TGTGCCAGCAGCGTAGTAGTTGGGAGCGGGAGTTTCGGCAATGAGCAGTTCTTC

d_call: TRBD1
clone_size: -
j_call: TRBJ1-2
v_call: TRBV7-9
cdr3_aa: CASSLAFGTGYGYTF
cdr3_nt: TGTGCCAGCAGCTTAGCTTTTGGGACAGGCTATGGCTACACCTTC

d_call: -
clone_size: -
j_call: TRBJ2-7
v_call: TRBV27
cdr3_aa: CASSLYSRGRGGPYEQYF
cdr3_nt: TGTGCCAGCAGTCTGTACAGTAGAGGGAGGGGGGGGCCCTACGAGCAGTACTTC

d_call: -
clone_size: -
j_call: TRBJ1-2
v_call: TRBV7-8
cdr3_aa: CASSPDRIVHYGYTF
cdr3_nt: TGTGCCAGCAGCCCCGACAGGATCGTACACTATGGCTACACCTTC

d_call: -
clone_size: -
j_call: TRBJ1-4
v_call: TRBV5-8
cdr3_aa: CASSLTTTGFADGDEKLFF
cdr3_nt: TGTGCCAGCAGCCTGACCACCACAGGTTTCGCCGACGGGGATGAAAAACTGTTTTTT

d_call: TRBD2
clone_size: -
j_call: TRBJ2-7
v_call: TRBV9
cdr3_aa: CASSVGGGASLPYEQYF
cdr3_nt: TGTGCCAGCAGCGTAGGCGGGGGGGCCTCCTTACCTTACGAGCAGTACTTC

d_call: TRBD1
clone_size: -
j_call: TRBJ1-3
v_call: TRBV7-9
cdr3_aa: CASSLGDSLENTIYF
cdr3_nt: TGTGCCAGCAGCTTAGGGGACAGCCTCGAAAACACCATATATTTT

d_call: TRBD1
clone_size: -
j_call: TRBJ2-7
v_call: TRBV7-9
cdr3_aa: CASSLARGQGRPYEQYF
cdr3_nt: TGTGCCAGCAGCTTAGCCAGGGGACAGGGGAGACCCTACGAGCAGTACTTC

d_call: -
clone_size: -
j_call: TRBJ2-2
v_call: TRBV6-2/TRBV6-3
cdr3_aa: CASSPNTGELFF
cdr3_nt: TGTGCCAGCAGTCCGAACACCGGGGAGCTGTTTTTT

d_call: -
clone_size: -
j_call: TRBJ1-4
v_call: TRBV27
cdr3_aa: CASSPGLKGEKLFF
cdr3_nt: TGTGCCAGCAGCCCAGGGTTAAAAGGCGAAAAACTGTTTTTT

d_call: TRBD1
clone_size: -
j_call: TRBJ2-7
v_call: TRBV28
cdr3_aa: CASRQYGTGVVQYF
cdr3_nt: TGTGCCAGCAGACAATACGGGACAGGGGTAGTGCAGTACTTC

d_call: TRBD1
clone_size: -
j_call: TRBJ1-5
v_call: TRBV25-1
cdr3_aa: CASSDGQGSNQPQHF
cdr3_nt: TGTGCCAGCAGTGACGGACAGGGCAGCAATCAGCCCCAGCATTTT

d_call: -
clone_size: -
j_call: TRBJ2-5
v_call: TRBV29-1
cdr3_aa: CSVEERLWGRGTQYF
cdr3_nt: TGCAGCGTTGAAGAACGTTTGTGGGGCAGGGGGACCCAGTACTTC

d_call: TRBD1
clone_size: -
j_call: TRBJ1-5
v_call: TRBV20-1
cdr3_aa: CSASRQGGSQPQHF
cdr3_nt: TGCAGTGCTAGTCGACAGGGAGGGAGTCAGCCCCAGCATTTT

d_call: -
clone_size: -
j_call: TRBJ2-7
v_call: TRBV9
cdr3_aa: CASSVFDALASGEQYF
cdr3_nt: TGTGCCAGCAGCGTATTTGACGCCCTAGCATCCGGCGAGCAGTACTTC

d_call: TRBD1
clone_size: -
j_call: TRBJ1-1
v_call: TRBV29-1
cdr3_aa: CSVMQGEANTEAFF
cdr3_nt: TGCAGCGTCATGCAGGGGGAGGCGAACACTGAAGCTTTCTTT

d_call: -
clone_size: -
j_call: TRBJ1-5
v_call: TRBV7-9
cdr3_aa: CASSLDSSNQPQHF
cdr3_nt: TGTGCCAGCAGCTTAGACAGTAGCAATCAGCCCCAGCATTTT

d_call: -
clone_size: -
j_call: TRBJ1-2
v_call: TRBV29-1
cdr3_aa: CSVEAGLGRGYTF
cdr3_nt: TGCAGCGTTGAGGCAGGGTTAGGTCGTGGCTACACCTTC

d_call: -
clone_size: -
j_call: TRBJ1-1
v_call: TRBV4-1
cdr3_aa: CASSQEAGTTEAFF
cdr3_nt: TGCGCCAGCAGCCAAGAGGCAGGGACCACTGAAGCTTTCTTT

d_call: -
clone_size: once
j_call: TRBJ2-5
v_call: TRBV3-1/TRBV3-2
cdr3_aa: CAARDPQETQYF
cdr3_nt: TGTGCCGCTCGGGACCCTCAAGAGACCCAGTACTTC

d_call: -
clone_size: once
j_call: TRBJ1-1
v_call: TRBV29-1
cdr3_aa: CSVENWQNTEAFF
cdr3_nt: TGCAGCGTTGAAAATTGGCAGAACACTGAAGCTTTCTTT

d_call: -
clone_size: -
j_call: TRBJ1-1
v_call: TRBV6-4
cdr3_aa: CASSSASGAEAFF
cdr3_nt: TGTGCCAGCAGTTCTGCTAGCGGGGCTGAAGCTTTCTTT

d_call: -
clone_size: -
j_call: TRBJ2-7
v_call: TRBV28
cdr3_aa: CASSLLAYEQYF
cdr3_nt: TGTGCCAGCAGTTTATTAGCCTACGAGCAGTACTTC

d_call: -
clone_size: -
j_call: TRBJ2-7
v_call: TRBV7-8
cdr3_aa: CASSLEEGGQSRIEQYF
cdr3_nt: TGTGCCAGCAGCTTAGAGGAGGGGGGACAGTCTAGGATCGAGCAGTACTTC

d_call: -
clone_size: -
j_call: TRBJ2-1
v_call: TRBV19
cdr3_aa: CASSIAGDNEQFF
cdr3_nt: TGTGCCAGTAGTATAGCGGGGGACAATGAGCAGTTCTTC

d_call: -
clone_size: once
j_call: TRBJ2-7
v_call: TRBV28
cdr3_aa: CASSIPGESYEQYF
cdr3_nt: TGTGCCAGCAGTATACCAGGGGAATCGTACGAGCAGTACTTC

d_call: -
clone_size: -
j_call: TRBJ2-5
v_call: TRBV5-1
cdr3_aa: CASSLYGVLGETQYF
cdr3_nt: TGCGCCAGCAGCTTGTATGGGGTTTTAGGAGAGACCCAGTACTTC

d_call: TRBD1
clone_size: -
j_call: TRBJ1-4
v_call: TRBV6-5
cdr3_aa: CASGTGLHEKLFF
cdr3_nt: TGTGCCAGCGGGACAGGGTTGCATGAAAAACTGTTTTTT

d_call: -
clone_size: -
j_call: TRBJ2-7
v_call: TRBV28
cdr3_aa: CASGGVGREQYF
cdr3_nt: TGTGCCAGCGGGGGTGTGGGGCGCGAGCAGTACTTC

d_call: -
clone_size: -
j_call: TRBJ1-1
v_call: TRBV3-1/TRBV3-2
cdr3_aa: CASSQVEGLTEAFF
cdr3_nt: TGTGCCAGCAGCCAAGTCGAGGGGCTAACTGAAGCTTTCTTT

d_call: -
clone_size: once
j_call: TRBJ1-5
v_call: TRBV9
cdr3_aa: CASSLEGGQPQHF
cdr3_nt: TGTGCCAGCAGCCTCGAAGGGGGTCAGCCCCAGCATTTT

d_call: TRBD2
clone_size: -
j_call: TRBJ2-7
v_call: TRBV7-2
cdr3_aa: CASSLDLSGGYYEQYF
cdr3_nt: TGTGCCAGCAGCTTAGACCTTAGCGGGGGCTACTACGAGCAGTACTTC

d_call: TRBD2
clone_size: once
j_call: TRBJ2-3
v_call: TRBV3-1/TRBV3-2
cdr3_aa: CASSLLAGTDTQYF
cdr3_nt: TGTGCCAGCAGCCTACTAGCGGGCACAGATACGCAGTATTTT

d_call: TRBD1
clone_size: -
j_call: TRBJ1-5
v_call: TRBV2
cdr3_aa: CASSGTGGNQPQHF
cdr3_nt: TGTGCCAGCAGTGGGACAGGGGGCAATCAGCCCCAGCATTTT

d_call: -
clone_size: -
j_call: TRBJ2-2
v_call: TRBV19
cdr3_aa: CASNDNLNTGELFF
cdr3_nt: TGTGCCAGTAATGACAACTTAAACACCGGGGAGCTGTTTTTT

d_call: -
clone_size: -
j_call: TRBJ1-4
v_call: TRBV28
cdr3_aa: CASSYLGTDKEKLFF
cdr3_nt: TGTGCCAGCAGTTATCTCGGGACCGATAAGGAAAAACTGTTTTTT